These T cell receptor beta chains were read from a single sample in a study of tumor-infiltrating lymphocytes in primary liver carcinoma. One entry per CDR3 protein results from TCRdb running MiXCR on the multiplex PCR reads. The sample has approximately 53,000 distinct CDR3 sequences; 70% to 80% are singletons. Sequenced input: liver tumor tissue from sampling region 5. These receptors were obtained from a man aged 35-49 years with primary liver carcinoma and hepatitis B virus infection. CDR3s include the opening cysteine and the closing phenylalanine or tryptophan. Each record gives: clone size, V gene, J gene, D gene, CDR3 DNA, CDR3 protein. D genes are given only for firm matches. Not all rows give a size; the values are once, few, many and, for expanded clones, a class.

size: -
V: TRBV11-2
J: TRBJ2-2
D: -
DNA: TGTGCCAGCAGCTTATATCTAAGCAGCCCCTGGGAGCTGTTTTTT
CDR3: CASSLYLSSPWELFF

size: -
V: TRBV28
J: TRBJ2-5
D: -
DNA: TGTGCCAGCAGTCCAGGATTGACTAGTGGGTACCAAGAGACCCAGTACTTC
CDR3: CASSPGLTSGYQETQYF

size: many
V: TRBV28
J: TRBJ1-2
D: -
DNA: TGTGCCAGCAGTTATACCGGGACGACCTATGGCTACACCTTC
CDR3: CASSYTGTTYGYTF

size: -
V: TRBV11-2
J: TRBJ2-5
D: -
DNA: TGTGCCATCAACCCCGTCGGGCTAGTCCCAGAGATCCAGTACTTC
CDR3: CAINPVGLVPEIQYF

size: many
V: TRBV11-2
J: TRBJ1-1
D: -
DNA: TGTGCCAGCAGCCCTCGTGGCGAAGCTTTCTTT
CDR3: CASSPRGEAFF

size: -
V: TRBV29-1
J: TRBJ2-3
D: -
DNA: TGCAACGTTCTAGGTAGTGGCGGCGCAGATACGCAGTATTTT
CDR3: CNVLGSGGADTQYF

size: -
V: TRBV4-1
J: TRBJ2-7
D: -
DNA: TGCACCAGCAGCCAAGAAGCGCGACGGGGCCAGCCTTACGAGCAGTACTTC
CDR3: CTSSQEARRGQPYEQYF

size: -
V: TRBV10-2
J: TRBJ2-1
D: -
DNA: TGCTCCAGCAGTGAGACGGCTGCCTCCTACATTGAGCAGCTCTTC
CDR3: CSSSETAASYIEQLF

size: -
V: TRBV5-6
J: TRBJ2-5
D: -
DNA: TGTGTCAGCAGTGGGGGCCAGGGCGGGGAGAGCCAGTACTTC
CDR3: CVSSGGQGGESQYF

size: -
V: TRBV6-5
J: TRBJ2-7
D: -
DNA: TGTGCCTGCAGTTCCCCCGGGACGGGCTACGAACAGTACTTC
CDR3: CACSSPGTGYEQYF

size: -
V: TRBV29-1
J: TRBJ1-2
D: -
DNA: TGCAGCGGGGGGGGATTGAAGTATGGCTACACCTTC
CDR3: CSGGGLKYGYTF

size: -
V: TRBV6-1
J: TRBJ2-7
D: TRBD2
DNA: TGTGCCAGCAATGTTTCGACTAGCGGGAGTTACGAACAGTACTTC
CDR3: CASNVSTSGSYEQYF

size: once
V: TRBV11-3
J: TRBJ2-3
D: -
DNA: TGTGCCAGGAGCTTAGATATAGATACGCAGTATTTC
CDR3: CARSLDIDTQYF

size: -
V: TRBV11-2
J: TRBJ2-5
D: -
DNA: TGTGCCACCAGCCCCCTCGGGCTAGCCCCAGAGACCCAGTACTTC
CDR3: CATSPLGLAPETQYF

size: -
V: TRBV30
J: TRBJ2-1
D: -
DNA: TGTGCCTGGAGGTTCGGGGCATCATACAATGAGCAATTCTTC
CDR3: CAWRFGASYNEQFF

size: -
V: TRBV5-1
J: TRBJ2-1
D: -
DNA: TGCGCCAGCAACTTAGCAAGGGTCAATGAGCAGTTCTTC
CDR3: CASNLARVNEQFF

size: few
V: TRBV11-3
J: TRBJ2-7
D: -
DNA: TGTGCCAGCGATCCTGGAGAAGGGGACTACGAGCAGTACTTC
CDR3: CASDPGEGDYEQYF

size: -
V: TRBV24-1
J: TRBJ2-1
D: -
DNA: TGTGCCAGCAGTGATTTCTATGGGACAAACAATGAGCAGTTCTTC
CDR3: CASSDFYGTNNEQFF

size: -
V: TRBV10-3
J: TRBJ2-7
D: -
DNA: TGTGACATCAGTGGACCGGGGAAACATGAGCAGTACTTC
CDR3: CDISGPGKHEQYF

size: -
V: TRBV28
J: TRBJ2-6
D: -
DNA: TGTGCCGTCGGGGGACTTACTGGGGCTAACATCCTGACTTTC
CDR3: CAVGGLTGANILTF

size: -
V: TRBV11-3
J: TRBJ2-1
D: -
DNA: TGTGCCACCTGCTTAAAAGCCAATGAGCAGTTCTTC
CDR3: CATCLKANEQFF

size: -
V: TRBV11-2
J: TRBJ2-4
D: -
DNA: TGTGCCAGCATCACTTCGGCGGTAGCCAAAAACATTCATTATTTC
CDR3: CASITSAVAKNIHYF

size: -
V: TRBV11-1
J: TRBJ2-1
D: TRBD2
DNA: TGTGCCAGCAGCTTTCCCGGGACTAGCGGGGCCTCACGGTTCGGCAATGAGCAGTTCTTC
CDR3: CASSFPGTSGASRFGNEQFF

size: -
V: TRBV10-3
J: TRBJ1-1
D: -
DNA: TGTGCCATCCAAGGGTTAGGAGTGAACACTGAAGCTTTCTTT
CDR3: CAIQGLGVNTEAFF